The rows below give T cell receptor delta chains drawn from one sample of a study of γδ T cells in repeated Plasmodium falciparum infection. TCRdb processed the multiplex PCR reads again with the CATT caller. The sample gives roughly 93,000 delta-chain clones, 0.9% to 1% of which show up once; approximately 10% is in the top ten. The sequenced sample consisted of gamma-delta T cells from blood. These TCRs come from a pool of human donors (malaria-infected and uninfected, not separated). Both conserved end residues are part of each CDR3. The order of the fields is V gene, clone size, D gene, J gene, CDR3 DNA, CDR3 protein. A D gene is named only where the DNA matches it firmly. The listing skips clone size in some rows; elsewhere it reads once, few, many or a size class.

V: TRDV1
size: many
D: TRDD3
J: TRDJ1
DNA: TGTGCTCTTGGGGAACTAAACGTACTGGGGGATATCCCGTACACCGATAAACTCATCTTT
CDR3: CALGELNVLGDIPYTDKLIF

V: TRDV2
size: medium-sized
D: TRDD3
J: TRDJ1
DNA: TGTGCCTGTGACTCCCCCCCGGGGGATACAAACGCTTTCTACACCGATAAACTCATCTTT
CDR3: CACDSPPGDTNAFYTDKLIF

V: TRDV1
size: many
D: TRDD3
J: TRDJ1
DNA: TGTGCTCTTGGGTTCAATCCCTGGGGGGCATCGTCATACACCGATAAACTCATCTTT
CDR3: CALGFNPWGASSYTDKLIF

V: TRDV1
size: many
D: TRDD3
J: TRDJ1
DNA: TGTGCTCTTGGGGAACAAAATTACTGGGGGATACGCCGGGATAAACTCATCTTT
CDR3: CALGEQNYWGIRRDKLIF

V: TRDV1
size: many
D: TRDD3
J: TRDJ1
DNA: TGTGCTCTTAGCCCCTACGCACGCTGGGGGATATCGACCGATAAACTCATCTTT
CDR3: CALSPYARWGISTDKLIF

V: TRDV1
size: .
D: .
J: TRDJ1
DNA: TGTTCTCTTGGGGAACTGCCCTCCCTAACCCGCTACTGGCCCCTTAGACTCATCTTT
CDR3: CSLGELPSLTRYWPLRLIF

V: TRDV2
size: many
D: TRDD3
J: TRDJ1
DNA: TGTGCCTGTGACACCGTGGGGGATAAGATCACCGATAAACTCATCTTT
CDR3: CACDTVGDKITDKLIF

V: TRDV1
size: many
D: TRDD3
J: TRDJ1
DNA: TGTGCTCTTGGGGAAAAAGGGGGATACGCGGTCCCCGATAAACTCATCTTT
CDR3: CALGEKGGYAVPDKLIF

V: TRDV2
size: many
D: TRDD3
J: TRDJ1
DNA: TGTGCCTGTGACCCAGTACTGGGGGATACGCGTACCGATAAACTCATCTTT
CDR3: CACDPVLGDTRTDKLIF

V: TRDV1
size: many
D: TRDD3
J: TRDJ1
DNA: TGTGCTCTTGGGGTTCAGTCGCCTACTGGGGTAAAGGACACCGATAAACTCATCTTT
CDR3: CALGVQSPTGVKDTDKLIF

V: TRDV1
size: many
D: TRDD3
J: TRDJ1
DNA: TGTGCTCTTGGGGGTTTCCTCGCCGGTACTGGGGGATACTACCACACCGATAAACTCATCTTT
CDR3: CALGGFLAGTGGYYHTDKLIF

V: TRDV1
size: many
D: .
J: TRDJ1
DNA: TGTGCTCTTGGGGAATCAAAGGTCCTACGACTTAGGAGGGGACTCATCTTT
CDR3: CALGESKVLRLRRGLIF

V: TRDV1
size: many
D: .
J: TRDJ1
DNA: TGTGCTCTTGGGTCCCGCTCCGTTAAGGTTCTCGTCGCTCCCCTCGGGTTCGATAAACTCATCTTT
CDR3: CALGSRSVKVLVAPLGFDKLIF

V: TRDV1
size: many
D: TRDD3
J: TRDJ1
DNA: TGTGCTCTTGGGGAGCCCCCACTGGGGGACCTGTACACCGATAAACTCATCTTT
CDR3: CALGEPPLGDLYTDKLIF

V: TRDV1
size: many
D: .
J: TRDJ1
DNA: TGTGCTCTTGGGGAACTTGTCCTACGAGACCCACGCGGAAACGATAAACTCATCTTT
CDR3: CALGELVLRDPRGNDKLIF

V: TRDV1
size: many
D: TRDD3
J: TRDJ3
DNA: TGTGCTCTTGGGGAACTTGACTTCCTACCGGGCTGGGGGATACCTTTCTCCTGGGACACCCGACAGATGTTTTTC
CDR3: CALGELDFLPGWGIPFSWDTRQMFF

V: TRDV1
size: many
D: TRDD3
J: TRDJ3
DNA: TGTGCTCTTGGGGATGCCCTGGGGATACGGATAAGCTCCTGGGACACCCGACAGATGTTTTTC
CDR3: CALGDALGIRISSWDTRQMFF

V: TRDV1
size: many
D: .
J: TRDJ1
DNA: TGTGCTCTTGGGGAACTTAAATGGGGGTCCCCAACCGATAAACTCATCTTT
CDR3: CALGELKWGSPTDKLIF

V: TRDV1
size: many
D: TRDD3
J: TRDJ1
DNA: TGTGCTCTTGGGGAAGTCTACTGGGGGATTTCCTTTGATAAACTCATCTTT
CDR3: CALGEVYWGISFDKLIF

V: TRDV2
size: many
D: .
J: TRDJ1
DNA: TGTGCCTGTGACACCATGTACCCCTCCCGGGATAAACTCATCTTT
CDR3: CACDTMYPSRDKLIF

V: TRDV1
size: many
D: .
J: TRDJ1
DNA: TGTGCTCTTGGGGAACCGTTCCCTCTTTTTTCTGGGGCCGGCACCGATAAACTCATCTTT
CDR3: CALGEPFPLFSGAGTDKLIF

V: TRDV1
size: many
D: TRDD3
J: TRDJ1
DNA: TGTGCTCTTGGGGAACTTTGGGGATCTGGGAGACCCAGGAAACGGGAACCAACTGGGGGATACGGTTCCGATAAACTCATCTTT
CDR3: CALGELWGSGRPRKREPTGGYGSDKLIF

V: TRDV1
size: many
D: TRDD3
J: TRDJ1
DNA: TGTGCTCTTGGGGAACCCCCCAATTCCTACGGGGACGTACTGGGGGATTTTCCCTACACCGATAAACTCATCTTT
CDR3: CALGEPPNSYGDVLGDFPYTDKLIF

V: TRDV1
size: medium-sized
D: TRDD3
J: TRDJ1
DNA: TGTGCTCTTGGGGAACCGCCCTACGGGGGGATCCCAGATAAACTCATCTTT
CDR3: CALGEPPYGGIPDKLIF

V: TRDV2
size: many
D: TRDD3
J: TRDJ1
DNA: TGTGCCTGTGACACCGGTGGGGGTCTGGGGGAGCCTCTATTCACCGATAAACTCATCTTT
CDR3: CACDTGGGLGEPLFTDKLIF

V: TRDV2
size: many
D: TRDD3
J: TRDJ1
DNA: TGTGCCTGTGACACACTGGGGGACGTGTACACCGATAAACTCATCTTT
CDR3: CACDTLGDVYTDKLIF

V: TRDV1
size: few
D: .
J: TRDJ1
DNA: TGTGCTCTTGGGCAGACTCAAGCTGGGGTCATATTCTCTGGTAAACTCATCTTT
CDR3: CALGQTQAGVIFSGKLIF

V: TRDV2
size: many
D: TRDD3
J: TRDJ1
DNA: TGTGCCTGTGACACGAAAAAAACTGGGGGATACGAGGGCACCGATAAACTCATCTTT
CDR3: CACDTKKTGGYEGTDKLIF

V: TRDV1
size: many
D: TRDD3
J: TRDJ1
DNA: TGTGCTCTTGGGGAAAGGAGGAGCCTTCCTACGATTGGGTACTGGGGGATACGGAAGATCACCGATAAACTCATCTTT
CDR3: CALGERRSLPTIGYWGIRKITDKLIF

V: TRDV2
size: many
D: .
J: TRDJ3
DNA: TGTGCCTGTGACACCGTCGAGGGCTGGGACACCCGACAGATGTTTTTC
CDR3: CACDTVEGWDTRQMFF

V: TRDV1
size: many
D: .
J: TRDJ4
DNA: TGTGCTCTTGGGTTTTCCTTGTCGGTGGGCCACAGACCCCTGATCTTT
CDR3: CALGFSLSVGHRPLIF

V: TRDV2
size: many
D: TRDD3
J: TRDJ1
DNA: TGTGCCTGTGACAGGGTACTGGGGGATACCCTCTCCACCGATAAACTCATCTTT
CDR3: CACDRVLGDTLSTDKLIF

V: TRDV1
size: many
D: TRDD3
J: TRDJ1
DNA: TGTGCTCTTGGGGAAGTCCTCAAGAAAGTACACTGGGGGATACGATTGTTTAACACCGATAAACTCATCTTT
CDR3: CALGEVLKKVHWGIRLFNTDKLIF

V: TRDV2
size: medium-sized
D: .
J: TRDJ1
DNA: TGTGCCTGTGAGACGGGCTCGAAAGGCACCGATAAACTCATCTTT
CDR3: CACETGSKGTDKLIF

V: TRDV1
size: many
D: TRDD3
J: TRDJ4
DNA: TGTGCTCTTGGGGAACATGAAGAACACTGGGGGATACGAGGCAATACTTTCAGACCCCTGATCTTT
CDR3: CALGEHEEHWGIRGNTFRPLIF

V: TRDV2
size: many
D: .
J: TRDJ1
DNA: TGTGCCTGTGACGGGTTGGGGATCGAGGAATGGGATGTGGACGATAAACTCATCTTT
CDR3: CACDGLGIEEWDVDDKLIF

V: TRDV2
size: few
D: .
J: TRDJ1
DNA: TGTGCCTGTGATAGATTGCTGGGATCGGACACCGATAAACTCATCTTT
CDR3: CACDRLLGSDTDKLIF

V: TRDV2
size: many
D: .
J: TRDJ1
DNA: TGTGCCTGTGACACTTTAATGGGGGTTCCGGACACCGATAAACTCATCTTT
CDR3: CACDTLMGVPDTDKLIF

V: TRDV1
size: medium-sized
D: .
J: TRDJ1
DNA: TGTGCTCTTGGGGCATCGCCCCACGATAAACTCATCTTT
CDR3: CALGASPHDKLIF

V: TRDV1
size: many
D: TRDD3
J: TRDJ1
DNA: TGTGCTCTTGGGCCCGCGGGCGTTCCTGCACTGTACTGGGGGATACTAGATTCCGATAAACTCATCTTT
CDR3: CALGPAGVPALYWGILDSDKLIF

V: TRDV1
size: many
D: .
J: TRDJ1
DNA: TGTGCTCTTGGGGAACTAGCCCCCGGGGTATGCTTTGGGACCGATAAACTCATCTTT
CDR3: CALGELAPGVCFGTDKLIF

V: TRDV2
size: medium-sized
D: TRDD3
J: TRDJ1
DNA: TGTGCCTGTGACCCCATGGGGACTGGGGGACTACACACCGATAAACTCATCTTT
CDR3: CACDPMGTGGLHTDKLIF

V: TRDV2
size: medium-sized
D: .
J: TRDJ1
DNA: TGTGCCTGTGACCCCCTGGGGGGGGCCCCTTCCGAGGTGGACAGCAAACTCATCTTT
CDR3: CACDPLGGAPSEVDSKLIF